Below, one T cell receptor (beta chain) is given with its context. Its antigen is still unknown. Indicated treatment: approximately 18 received Ad26.COV2.S at low or high dose, single or two shots; five or six received placebo; per-sample allocation not given. Sampling occurred on day 63 after the first vaccine or placebo injection. The shot given was an Ad26 vector that makes Wuhan-strain SARS-CoV-2 spike. This record belongs to a study of Ad26.COV2.S vaccination and SARS-CoV-2 variants. Study overall: The Ad26.COV2.S arm of the COV1001 trial was where the donor was placed. Administration of Ad26.COV2.S was intramuscular, either once or twice 56 days apart.

Generated by immunoSEQ multiplex PCR, the TCRdb table keeps only in-frame clones and is missing some. The sample holds approximately 400,000 clones, about 83% seen once. Notes on the study in general: Assessments of TCR breadth and depth may have underestimated the total T cell responses.

The CDR3 has 14 amino acids. V was shortened by 0 bases and J by 6 bases, with 10 bases between the two germline ends. In germline, CDR1 is SGDLS, CDR2 YYNGEE. The sample was peripheral blood, taken in a trial of Ad26.COV2.S vaccine versus placebo. This chain links TRBV9 with TRBJ2-1, with no clear D. The receptor's source is a person between 18 and 65 years old who received the Ad26.COV2.S COVID-19 vaccine or a placebo. The CDR3 loop reads CASSVGRVVNEQFF. For the CDR3, the DNA is TGTGCCAGCAGCGTAGGACGGGTTGTCAATGAGCAGTTCTTC.